These 14 T cell receptor beta chains share one sample of origin, sequenced in a study of Ad26.COV2.S vaccination and SARS-CoV-2 variants. Produced via immunoSEQ multiplex PCR; TCRdb's table is partial and in-frame only. Of around 300,000 clones detected, about 89% appear once; the ten largest clones hold approximately 5%. The treatment here: some 20 received Ad26.COV2.S at low or high dose, single or two shots; about 5 received placebo; per-sample allocation not given. Specimens were obtained on day 63 following the first vaccine or placebo injection. The sample consisted of peripheral blood, taken in a trial of Ad26.COV2.S vaccine versus placebo. All receptors come from a person aged 18 to 59 who received the Ad26.COV2.S COVID-19 vaccine or a placebo.

The J gene is TRBJ2-7, the V gene TRBV18; 11 nucleotides agree with TRBD1. The germline V gene encodes CDR1 KGHSH and CDR2 LQKENI. Unmatched junction bases numbered 3, after V lost 4 bases and J lost 4 bases. The CDR3 is 14 residues long. CDR3 region: CASSQGQGAYEQYF. The CDR3 region has the DNA TGTGCCAGCTCACAAGGACAGGGGGCGTACGAGCAGTACTTC.

To note about this clone: Other DNA sequences of this sample code for an identical CDR3. The genes are TRBV13 and TRBJ2-7; D call uncertain. Trimming took off 0 bases at V and 3 bases at J, with 9 bases between the two ends. This CDR3 has 14 amino acids. Germline V gene sequence: CDR1 PRHDT, CDR2 FYEKMQ (reference sequence). CDR3 sequence reads: CASSLGPSSYEQYF. CDR3 coding DNA: TGTGCCAGCAGCTTAGGCCCCTCGAGCTACGAGCAGTACTTC.

This chain connects TRBV6-6 to TRBJ2-7; the D is unclear. V was cut by 0 bases and J by 9 bases, with 15 bases left in between. Germline assignment: CDR1 MNHNY and CDR2 SVGAGI (reference sequence). The CDR3 contains 14 residues. The CDR3 bases are TGTGCCAGCAGTTACTCGGAGAATCGTGGCGTGCAGTACTTC. Translated, it gives CASSYSENRGVQYF.

This chain connects TRBV9 to TRBJ2-6; D remains ambiguous. The CDR3 is 15 amino acids. V was clipped by 4 bases and J by 4 bases, with 12 bases between them. CDR1 is SGDLS, CDR2 YYNGEE, per germline. The DNA of the CDR3 is TGTGCCAGCAGCTCTCCCTGGACCGGGGCCAACGTCCTGACTTTC. This sequence encodes CASSSPWTGANVLTF. Looking up the rest from reference TRBV9 and TRBJ2-6 gives the full variable domain: DSGVTQTPKHLITATGQRVTLRCSPRSGDLSVYWYQQSLDQGLQFLIQYYNGEERAKGNILERFSAQQFPDLHSELNLSSLELGDSALYFCASSSPWTGANVLTFGAGSRLTVL.

The rearrangement joins TRBV5-1 to TRBJ1-6; the match to TRBD1 covers 7 bases. The CDR3 has 16 amino acids. Germline V gene data show CDR1 as SGHRS and CDR2 as YFSETQ. V dropped 0 bases and J dropped 9; count of bases not matched to a gene: 9. As DNA, the CDR3 is TGCGCCAGCAGCTTGGGGTTACCAGGGGGAGGTTCACCCCTCCACTTT. It encodes CASSLGLPGGGSPLHF.

The chain is built from TRBV19 and TRBJ2-1; tentatively, D is TRBD2 (5 bases). Germline V CDR1 and CDR2: LNHDA, SQIVND (reference sequence). Trimming cost V 7 bases and J 0 bases, with 16 bases left between them. CDR3 length equals 16 residues. CDR3 DNA: TGTGCCAGTAAGCTGGACTGGCAGAGCTCCTACAATGAGCAGTTCTTC. Translated: CASKLDWQSSYNEQFF.

The chain has TRBV2 and TRBJ1-2; D not certain. V lost 3 bases, J lost 4 bases, and 9 bases lay in between. CDR3 length: 13 amino acids. Germline V gives CDR1 SNHLY, CDR2 FYNNEI. The CDR3 loop reads CASSDKLVYGYTF. For the CDR3, the DNA is TGTGCCAGCAGTGACAAGTTGGTCTATGGCTACACCTTC.

To note about this clone: This CDR3 is also generated by other DNA sequences in the sample. V and J are TRBV24-1 and TRBJ2-1; TRBD2 agrees at 7 bases. This CDR3 region has 14 residues. In germline, CDR1 is KGHDR, CDR2 SFDVKD. Losses at the gene ends were 5 bases for V and 0 bases for J; bases not matched to a gene: 0. CDR3 residues: CATSAGGSYNEQFF. CDR3 sequence (DNA): TGTGCCACCAGTGCGGGAGGCTCCTACAATGAGCAGTTCTTC.

This rearrangement joins TRBV7-6 to TRBJ2-5; D is unresolved. Germline values: CDR1 SGHVS, CDR2 FNYEAQ. Deletions cut 5 bases from V and 1 base from J, with 2 bases between. The CDR3 length is 11 residues. The CDR3 reads CASSAQETQYF. Written as DNA, the CDR3 is TGTGCCAGCAGCGCCCAAGAGACCCAGTACTTC.

This clone was recorded once. The chain recombines TRBV5-4 with TRBJ1-3; D uncertain. Germline V gene data show CDR1 as SGHNT and CDR2 as YYREEE (reference sequence). V was pared by 2 bases and J by 4 bases, with 10 bases between. The CDR3 runs 14 residues. This chain's CDR3 is CASSFPEPGNTIYF. The CDR3 region has the DNA TGTGCCAGCAGCTTCCCGGAGCCAGGAAACACCATATATTTT.

This chain links TRBV10-1 with TRBJ1-5; 10 bases line up with TRBD1. V lost 6 bases, J lost 5 bases, and 10 bases stayed unmatched. The CDR3 has 16 residues. In germline, CDR1 is WNHNN, CDR2 SYGVQD (reference sequence). The CDR3 DNA reads as TGCGCCAGCAGACCACCGGGACAGGGGAGCCATCAGCCCCAGCATTTT. It specifies CASRPPGQGSHQPQHF.

The CDR3 reads CASSLGLGTYEQYF. The DNA for the CDR3 is TGCGCCAGCAGCTTGGGGCTAGGAACCTACGAGCAGTACTTC. The chain couples TRBV5-1 to TRBJ2-7; D gene ambiguous. Per the germline V gene, CDR1 is SGHRS and CDR2 is YFSETQ. The CDR3 covers 14 residues. Trimming removed 0 bases at V and 2 bases at J, with 9 bases between.

CDR3 DNA: TGCGCCAGCAGCTTGGGTATCAGGGGCTCCTACAATGAGCAGTTCTTC. Its translation: CASSLGIRGSYNEQFF. The chain employs TRBV5-1 and TRBJ2-1; D might be TRBD1 (6 bases). CDR3 size: 16 residues. With 0 bases removed from V and 0 bases from J, the gap between germline ends came to 10 bases. Germline CDR1 and CDR2: SGHRS and YFSETQ.

The J gene is TRBJ2-3, the V gene TRBV2; D perhaps matches TRBD2 (5 bases). There are 14 residues in the CDR3. The germline V gene encodes CDR1 SNHLY and CDR2 FYNNEI. V was clipped by 8 bases and J by 2 bases, with 14 bases between them. The CDR3: CASVGGYTTDTQYF. The DNA for the CDR3 is TGTGCCAGCGTAGGAGGTTATACCACAGATACGCAGTATTTT.